This TCR beta chain is from a study of cytomegalovirus exposure and HLA in healthy donors. This CDR3 has 13 residues. Trimming left V 2 bases short and J 5 bases short, with 9 bases between. CDR1 is MNHEY and CDR2 is SVGAGI in the germline V gene. This clone is a singleton in its sample. Primers included in the PCR were 60 Vbeta and 13 Jbeta primers. Here immunoSEQ multiplex PCR was the method, and the copy in TCRdb shows in-frame clones only, minus some. The sample has about 98,000 clones, more than 60% seen once; the top ten hold 2% to 3%. Specimen: PBMCs. This sequence originates from a middle-aged man in good health and CMV-seronegative. The V call is TRBV6-5, the J call TRBJ1-1, with D unresolved. Here the CDR3 DNA reads TGTGCCAGCAGTTACAGGGAGAGGACTGAAGCTTTCTTT. Amino acid sequence: CASSYRERTEAFF.